The rows below give T cell receptor beta chains drawn from one sample of a study of blood T cell repertoires in COVID-19. Data came from immunoSEQ multiplex PCR; TCRdb stores just in-frame clones and leaves some out. The data show fewer than 250,000 clones, 92% seen once. Sequences were obtained from peripheral blood. The receptors come from a man aged 30 to 45 with COVID-19, enrolled during active disease. Each CDR3 is given with its conserved first and last residue. D genes are given only for firm matches. Not all rows give a size; the values are once, few, many and, for expanded clones, a class.

>NA|TRBV5-6|TRBJ1-2|NA
CASSFTGLNYGYTF
TGTGCCAGCAGCTTCACGGGACTAAACTATGGCTACACCTTC
>NA|TRBV3-1/TRBV3-2|TRBJ1-3|TRBD1
CASSQGQGGLLGNTIYF
TGTGCCAGCAGCCAAGGACAGGGGGGTCTTTTAGGGAACACCATATATTTT
>NA|TRBV6-6|TRBJ1-3|NA
CASTLGVQGAGNTIYF
TGTGCCAGCACCCTAGGGGTACAGGGTGCTGGAAACACCATATATTTT
>NA|TRBV6-5|TRBJ1-4|TRBD1
CASSIRTGGSEKLFF
TGTGCCAGCAGTATTCGGACAGGGGGCTCTGAAAAACTGTTTTTT
>NA|TRBV2|TRBJ2-7|NA
CATTVGGQPYEQYF
TGTGCCACCACAGTGGGGGGACAGCCTTACGAGCAGTACTTC
>NA|TRBV19|TRBJ2-2|NA
CASSIGSGELFF
TGTGCCAGTAGTATTGGTAGCGGGGAGCTGTTTTTT
>NA|TRBV19|TRBJ2-2|TRBD1
CASTTGTGNTGELFF
TGTGCCAGTACCACGGGGACAGGGAACACCGGGGAGCTGTTTTTT
>NA|TRBV5-4|TRBJ2-5|TRBD2
CASSHGLAANRETQYF
TGTGCCAGCAGCCACGGTCTAGCGGCGAACCGAGAGACCCAGTACTTC
>few|TRBV7-6|TRBJ2-2|TRBD2
CASSFNPGTRPGELFF
TGTGCCAGCAGCTTTAATCCCGGGACTAGGCCCGGGGAGCTGTTTTTT
>NA|TRBV19|TRBJ1-5|TRBD1
CASSTLRGQGTSNQPQHF
TGTGCCAGTAGTACACTACGCGGACAGGGTACAAGCAATCAGCCCCAGCATTTT
>NA|TRBV18|TRBJ1-2|NA
CASSPGQGPFGGYTF
TGTGCCAGCTCACCTGGCCAGGGGCCCTTTGGGGGCTACACCTTC
>NA|TRBV25-1|TRBJ1-1|NA
CASSESGGGRKAFF
TGTGCCAGCAGTGAATCGGGCGGGGGGAGGAAAGCTTTCTTT
>few|TRBV24-1|TRBJ2-5|NA
CATSDSGEKETQYF
TGTGCCACCAGTGATTCGGGGGAAAAAGAGACCCAGTACTTC
>NA|TRBV28|TRBJ1-3|TRBD1
CASRDRYRNSGNTIYF
TGTGCCAGCAGGGACAGGTACAGAAACTCTGGAAACACCATATATTTT
>NA|TRBV28|TRBJ1-5|NA
CASSLHLRDSSNQPQHF
NA
>NA|TRBV5-4|TRBJ1-3|NA
CASSLVGSNTIYF
TGTGCCAGCAGCTTAGTCGGGTCAAACACCATATATTTT
>NA|TRBV30|TRBJ1-2|NA
CAWIRPGANYGYTF
TGTGCCTGGATTAGGCCAGGGGCTAACTATGGCTACACCTTC
>NA|TRBV18|TRBJ1-1|TRBD1
CASSPPQGANTEAFF
TGTGCCAGCTCACCACCTCAGGGGGCGAACACTGAAGCTTTCTTT
>NA|TRBV19|TRBJ1-2|TRBD1
CASRGTGMSYGYTF
TGTGCCAGTAGAGGGACAGGGATGAGTTATGGCTACACCTTC
>NA|TRBV19|TRBJ1-5|TRBD1
CASSTRQGAGQPQHF
TGTGCCAGTAGTACCCGACAGGGGGCAGGTCAGCCCCAGCATTTT
>NA|TRBV11-2|TRBJ2-7|TRBD2
CASSLELAGGRGEQYF
TGTGCCAGCAGCTTAGAACTAGCGGGGGGCAGGGGCGAGCAGTACTTC
>NA|TRBV6-5|TRBJ1-2|NA
CASSYSSARGGYTF
TGTGCCAGCAGTTACTCCTCGGCCCGGGGAGGCTACACCTTC
>NA|TRBV6-1|TRBJ1-1|NA
CASSEAGRGFGAFF
TGTGCCAGCAGTGAAGCCGGGAGGGGCTTTGGGGCTTTCTTT
>NA|TRBV6-6|TRBJ1-6|NA
CASRGSIESLHF
TGTGCCAGCCGGGGGAGTATAGAGTCCCTCCACTTT
>few|TRBV4-1|TRBJ2-7|TRBD2
CASSQDPSGDTYEQYF
TGCGCCAGCAGCCAAGATCCTAGCGGGGATACCTACGAGCAGTACTTC
>NA|TRBV5-4|TRBJ1-1|TRBD1
CASSFQGANTEAFF
TGTGCCAGCAGCTTCCAGGGGGCAAATACTGAAGCTTTCTTT
>NA|TRBV25-1|TRBJ1-2|NA
CASSPRGGLNGYTF
TGTGCCAGCTCTCCCAGGGGCGGGTTGAATGGCTACACCTTC
>NA|TRBV7-3|TRBJ2-2|TRBD2
CASSLTSGLASTGELFF
TGTGCCAGCAGCTTAACCTCCGGACTAGCGAGCACCGGGGAGCTGTTTTTT
>NA|TRBV15|TRBJ2-2|TRBD1
CATSRAGQGTLNTGELFF
TGTGCCACCAGCAGAGCAGGACAGGGGACTTTGAACACCGGGGAGCTGTTTTTT
>NA|TRBV6-5|TRBJ1-6|TRBD1
CASRPGQRDSPLHF
TGTGCCAGCAGACCGGGACAGCGAGATTCACCCCTCCACTTT
>NA|TRBV19|TRBJ2-1|TRBD2
CASSPTSGSPNEQFF
TGTGCCAGTAGCCCAACTAGCGGTTCCCCGAATGAGCAGTTCTTC
>NA|TRBV6-5|TRBJ1-6|NA
CATRYPGRGDNSPLHF
TGTGCCACCAGATACCCTGGTCGGGGGGATAATTCACCCCTCCACTTT
>NA|TRBV14|TRBJ1-6|NA
CASSQDRINSPLHF
TGTGCCAGCAGCCAAGACAGGATTAATTCACCCCTCCACTTT
>NA|TRBV12-3/TRBV12-4|TRBJ1-5|NA
CASSPRQPQHF
TGTGCCAGCAGTCCGCGCCAGCCCCAGCATTTT
>NA|TRBV9|TRBJ1-1|NA
CASSVGIQDTEAFF
TGTGCCAGCAGCGTAGGAATTCAGGACACTGAAGCTTTCTTT
>NA|TRBV4-1|TRBJ1-5|NA
CASSQTGSQPQHF
TGCGCCAGCAGCCAGACAGGATCCCAGCCCCAGCATTTT
>once|TRBV6-6|TRBJ1-3|TRBD1
CATSGQVLDSGNTIYF
TGTGCCACTTCGGGACAGGTGTTAGACTCTGGAAACACCATATATTTT
>once|TRBV6-5|TRBJ1-6|NA
CASAIQGNSPLHF
TGTGCCAGCGCCATACAGGGAAATTCACCCCTCCACTTT
>NA|TRBV10-3|TRBJ1-6|NA
CAISPSVVSGNSPLHF
TGTGCCATCAGTCCCAGCGTTGTCTCGGGGAATTCACCCCTCCACTTT
>few|TRBV30|TRBJ1-2|NA
CAWSVAYGYTF
TGTGCCTGGAGTGTAGCCTATGGCTACACCTTC
>NA|TRBV25-1|TRBJ2-1|TRBD2
CASSALGAGGSNEQFF
TGTGCCAGCAGTGCCCTCGGGGCGGGGGGTTCCAATGAGCAGTTCTTC
>NA|TRBV5-4|TRBJ1-1|NA
CASSPKEGASTEAFF
TGTGCCAGCAGCCCGAAGGAAGGGGCGAGCACTGAAGCTTTCTTT
>NA|TRBV19|TRBJ2-7|NA
CASSIDGPGSTNYEQYF
TGTGCCAGTAGTATAGATGGTCCGGGTAGTACAAACTACGAGCAGTACTTC
>NA|TRBV19|TRBJ1-5|NA
CASSIVHGQYNQPQHF
TGTGCCAGTAGTATAGTTCACGGACAATACAATCAGCCCCAGCATTTT
>NA|TRBV10-3|TRBJ2-7|TRBD1
CAISEELTGERSYEQYF
TGTGCCATCAGTGAGGAACTTACAGGGGAAAGGTCCTACGAGCAGTACTTC
>NA|TRBV19|TRBJ2-7|NA
CASSAGVDLYEQYF
TGTGCCAGTAGTGCCGGGGTAGACCTGTACGAGCAGTACTTC
>NA|TRBV5-4|TRBJ2-7|TRBD2
CASSSSGGAYEQYF
TGTGCCAGCAGCTCTTCCGGGGGGGCCTACGAGCAGTACTTC
>few|TRBV10-2|TRBJ1-3|NA
CASSAGNSGNTIYF
TGCGCCAGCAGTGCGGGGAACTCTGGAAACACCATATATTTT
>NA|TRBV9|TRBJ2-7|NA
CASSVSHRADEQYF
TGTGCCAGCAGCGTAAGTCACAGGGCCGACGAGCAGTACTTC
>NA|TRBV28|TRBJ1-1|TRBD1
CASSWDRDTEAFF
TGTGCCAGCAGCTGGGACAGGGATACTGAAGCCTTCTTT
>NA|TRBV7-9|TRBJ2-1|TRBD2
CASSPRTSGGATYNEQFF
TGTGCCAGCAGCCCCCGGACTAGCGGGGGGGCCACCTACAATGAGCAGTTCTTC
>once|TRBV6-7|TRBJ2-1|NA
CASSYPTGNEQFF
TGTGCCAGCAGTTACCCAACAGGGAATGAGCAGTTCTTC
>NA|TRBV15|TRBJ1-6|NA
CATRHRQFESPLHF
TGTGCCACCAGACATCGACAGTTCGAGTCACCCCTCCACTTT